Below, 32 T cell receptor beta chains from the same sample are listed, as sequenced in a study of blood T cell repertoires in COVID-19. Libraries were prepared by immunoSEQ multiplex PCR; TCRdb keeps only in-frame clonotypes and omits some of them. The data contain tens of thousands of clones, less than 85% of them singletons. The sample consisted of peripheral blood. These receptors originate from a woman between 65 and 79 years old with acute or convalescent COVID-19.

The chain carries TRBV24-1 and TRBJ1-2; 10 bases map to TRBD1. The CDR3 extends over 13 amino acids. Germline V gene lookup returns CDR1 KGHDR and CDR2 SFDVKD. Losses at the gene ends were 9 bases for V and 6 bases for J; bases not matched to a gene: 6. The CDR3 nucleotides are TGTGCCACCTCCCAGGACAGGGGGAATGGCTACACCTTC. Amino acids: CATSQDRGNGYTF.

The chain employs TRBV4-1 and TRBJ2-3, with TRBD2 matching 10 bases. The CDR3 has 17 residues. The J segment lost 0 bases and the V segment lost 1 base, leaving 4 bases of the junction unmatched. Germline V gene sequence: CDR1 MGHRA, CDR2 YSYEKL. The CDR3 region has the DNA TGCGCCAGCAGCCAAGTCCCAGCGGGGGGGAGCACAGATACGCAGTATTTT. Its translation: CASSQVPAGGSTDTQYF.

The chain carries TRBV11-2 and TRBJ1-2, with unresolved D. Trimming took 5 bases from V and 3 from J, leaving 13 bases between them. CDR3 length: 14 residues. The V gene's germline CDR1 is SGHAT and CDR2 FQNNGV. This CDR3 is CASSLTEGYYGYTF. CDR3 DNA sequence: TGTGCCAGCAGCCTTACAGAGGGTTACTATGGCTACACCTTC.

The V and J genes are TRBV6-2 or TRBV6-3 and TRBJ1-2; D might be TRBD1 (5 bases). The V gene's germline CDR1 is MNHEY and CDR2 SVGEGT. V lost 2 bases to trimming and J lost 4 bases, with 14 bases between them. The CDR3 contains 15 residues. As DNA, the CDR3 is TGTGCCAGCAGTTACCCCGACAGCTACGGCTATGGCTACACCTTC. It translates to CASSYPDSYGYGYTF.

The chain is built from TRBV5-1 and TRBJ1-2; 7 nucleotides line up with TRBD1. The J segment lost 2 bases and the V segment lost 4 bases, leaving 8 bases of the junction unmatched. Germline V lookup: CDR1 SGHRS, CDR2 YFSETQ. CDR3 length: 15 residues. The CDR3 nucleotides are TGCGCCAGCAGCCTGAACCGACAGGGAAACTATGGCTACACCTTC. This encodes CASSLNRQGNYGYTF.

The genes are TRBV6-5 and TRBJ1-2; 8 bases are a match to TRBD1. Looked up from germline, CDR1 is MNHEY and CDR2 is SVGAGI. The CDR3 runs to 15 residues. The J segment lost 4 bases and the V segment lost 2 bases, leaving 6 bases of the junction unmatched. This CDR3 is CASSYRRTGTYGYTF. CDR3 DNA: TGTGCCAGCAGTTACCGCCGGACAGGGACCTATGGCTACACCTTC.

V gene TRBV11-1 combines with J gene TRBJ2-4; TRBD1 is a possible D gene (6 bases). Trimming took off 1 base at V and 1 base at J, with 8 bases between the two ends. The germline V gene encodes CDR1 SGHAT and CDR2 FQDESV (reference sequence). The CDR3 covers 15 residues. The CDR3 DNA reads as TGTGCCAGCAGCTTAGACGACAGGGCCAAAAACATTCAGTACTTC. It specifies CASSLDDRAKNIQYF.

The chain employs TRBV3-1 (or the pseudogene TRBV3-2) and TRBJ1-1, with D perhaps matching TRBD1 (5 bases). The CDR3 runs 15 residues. CDR1 is LGHDT, CDR2 YNNKEL, per germline (reference sequence). Trimming took off 4 bases at V and 1 base at J, with 13 bases between the two ends. For the CDR3, the DNA is TGTGCCAGCAGCCGAGATGGGGCGGCGAACACTGAAGCTTTCTTT. Protein sequence: CASSRDGAANTEAFF.

The chain combines TRBV6-5 with TRBJ1-5; tentatively, D is TRBD1 (6 bases). CDR1 and CDR2 (germline): MNHEY, SVGAGI. The V and J ends lost 6 bases and 2 bases respectively, with 8 bases between them. The CDR3 length is 13 residues. DNA of the CDR3: TGTGCCAGCAGACAGGGCGGCAATCAGCCCCAGCATTTT. It translates to CASRQGGNQPQHF.

The V call is TRBV19, the J call TRBJ1-5; 11 positions agree with TRBD1. The CDR3 loop spans 16 amino acids. Germline CDR1 is LNHDA and CDR2 is SQIVND (reference sequence). Unmatched junction bases numbered 4, after V lost 0 bases and J lost 6 bases. CDR3 protein: CASSIDRGQGVQPQHF. The CDR3 DNA sequence: TGTGCCAGTAGTATAGATCGGGGACAGGGGGTTCAGCCCCAGCATTTT.

The chain links TRBV11-2 to TRBJ1-2; 9 nucleotides agree with TRBD1. CDR3 length equals 16 residues. The germline V gene encodes CDR1 SGHAT and CDR2 FQNNGV. V was pared by 5 bases and J by 4 bases, with 11 bases of the junction left unmatched. CDR3 region: CASSLRGQGEGYGYTF. CDR3 sequence (DNA): TGTGCCAGCAGCCTTCGGGGACAGGGTGAGGGCTATGGCTACACCTTC.

The gene calls are TRBV7-8 and TRBJ2-7, with TRBD2 identical over 16 bases. Germline V CDR1 and CDR2: SGHVS, FQNEAQ. This CDR3 is 20 amino acids long. Germline trimming cut 5 bases from V and 5 bases from J; bases unmatched to any gene: 18. In nucleotides, the CDR3 is TGTGCCAGCAGCGTTCCGGGGACGGGACTAGCGGGGGGGCCTGTCGACGAGCAGTACTTC. This gives the protein CASSVPGTGLAGGPVDEQYF.

V is TRBV5-6 and J is TRBJ2-7, with D possibly TRBD2 on 7 matching bases. Trimming cost V 3 bases and J 7 bases, with 17 bases left between them. The CDR3 spans 14 residues. Germline CDR1 and CDR2: SGHDT and YYEEEE. This CDR3 is CASSSIGGAGEQYF. The CDR3 region has the DNA TGTGCCAGCAGCTCGATAGGGGGGGCCGGGGAGCAGTACTTC.

The chain couples TRBV24-1 to TRBJ2-7; a weak D match, TRBD1 (6 bases). This CDR3 is built from 13 residues. V lost 9 bases, J lost 4 bases, and 15 bases lay in between. In germline, CDR1 is KGHDR, CDR2 SFDVKD. CDR3 protein: CATGTPNTYEQYF. CDR3 nucleotides: TGTGCCACCGGGACACCAAACACGTACGAGCAGTACTTC.

The J gene is TRBJ1-6, the V gene TRBV5-1, with TRBD1 identical over 7 bases. CDR1 is SGHRS and CDR2 is YFSETQ in the germline V gene. CDR3 length equals 15 residues. The V and J ends lost 5 bases and 5 bases, in that order; junction bases with no gene match: 7. CDR3 DNA sequence: TGCGCCAGCAGTCGTACAGGGGATGATAATTCACCCCTCCACTTT. This sequence encodes CASSRTGDDNSPLHF.

CDR3 sequence: CASSQLDRANQPQHF. The CDR3 DNA is TGTGCCAGCAGCCAACTTGACAGGGCCAATCAGCCCCAGCATTTT. This sequence joins TRBV4-2 and TRBJ1-5, with 7 nucleotides matching TRBD1. V dropped 2 bases and J dropped 3; count of bases not matched to a gene: 4. This CDR3 comprises 15 residues. Germline values: CDR1 LGHNA, CDR2 YNFKEQ.

This clone occurred a few times. The CDR3 here is CARRHPPYNEQFF. The CDR3 nucleotides read TGTGCCAGAAGACACCCGCCTTACAATGAGCAGTTCTTC. This chain connects TRBV11-3 to TRBJ2-1; D gene ambiguous. CDR3 length equals 13 residues. CDR1 SGHNT and CDR2 YENEEA come from the germline V gene. The germline V and J ends were trimmed by 9 bases and 4 bases, with 13 bases remaining between them.

The chain has TRBV9 and TRBJ1-6; weak D call: TRBD1 (5 bases). Germline loops: CDR1 SGDLS, CDR2 YYNGEE. V lost 0 bases to trimming and J lost 7 bases, with 11 bases between them. The CDR3 spans 15 residues. The CDR3 loop is CASSVAGHLNSPLHF. DNA of the CDR3: TGTGCCAGCAGCGTAGCAGGACACCTAAATTCACCCCTCCACTTT. Looking up the rest from reference TRBV9 and TRBJ1-6 gives the full variable domain: DSGVTQTPKHLITATGQRVTLRCSPRSGDLSVYWYQQSLDQGLQFLIQYYNGEERAKGNILERFSAQQFPDLHSELNLSSLELGDSALYFCASSVAGHLNSPLHFGNGTRLTVT.

This chain uses TRBV7-2 with TRBJ1-1, with D possibly being TRBD1 (6 bases). Germline CDR1 is SGHTA and CDR2 is FQGNSA. The CDR3 totals 13 residues. Deletions cut 2 bases from V and 7 bases from J, with 11 bases between. CDR3 amino acids: CASSLPGQNEAFF. The CDR3 DNA reads as TGTGCCAGCAGCTTACCCGGACAGAATGAAGCTTTCTTT.

The J gene is TRBJ2-4, the V gene TRBV19; 9 positions match TRBD2. With 3 bases clipped from V and 7 bases from J, the junction kept 7 bases outside the gene matches. Germline V CDR1 and CDR2: LNHDA, SQIVND (reference sequence). The CDR3 sequence is 15 residues long. The CDR3 DNA reads as TGTGCCAGTAGTATCGCCCTAGCGGGGAGGAACATTCAGTACTTC. Protein sequence: CASSIALAGRNIQYF.

The chain has TRBV4-3 and TRBJ1-2; D gene ambiguous. V was trimmed by 0 bases and J by 2 bases, leaving 7 bases between them. Germline V gives CDR1 LGHNA, CDR2 YSLEER. This CDR3 is 14 amino acids long. CDR3 protein: CASSQDYSNYGYTF. The CDR3 DNA reads as TGCGCCAGCAGCCAAGATTATTCCAACTATGGCTACACCTTC.

The chain employs TRBV6-5 and TRBJ1-2, with 9 bases matching TRBD1. Germline CDR1 and CDR2: MNHEY and SVGAGI. This CDR3 region has 15 residues. J lost 4 bases, V lost 8 bases, and 11 bases had no gene match. The CDR3 here is CASETSTGGGYGYTF. In nucleotides, the CDR3 is TGTGCCAGCGAGACCTCCACAGGGGGCGGCTATGGCTACACCTTC.

The chain employs TRBV19 and TRBJ1-2; 10 nucleotides align to TRBD1. CDR3 size: 16 residues. Germline lookup yields CDR1 LNHDA and CDR2 SQIVND (reference sequence). The trim removed 10 bases at V and 1 base at J, leaving 12 bases unmatched. CDR3 region: CATQAAGQGRNYGYTF. CDR3 sequence (DNA): TGTGCCACCCAAGCCGCGGGACAGGGGCGTAACTATGGCTACACCTTC.

V is TRBV13 and J is TRBJ2-5; D is perhaps TRBD1 (6 bases). The CDR3 extends over 15 amino acids. Germline V gene data show CDR1 as PRHDT and CDR2 as FYEKMQ (reference sequence). Trimming pared 5 bases from V and 4 bases from J, leaving 17 bases between. The CDR3 DNA follows: TGTGCCAGCAGCCCACAGGGTGCGTCGAGAGAGACCCAGTACTTC. Amino acids: CASSPQGASRETQYF.

This chain connects TRBV12-5 to TRBJ2-1, with a tentative D call TRBD2 (6 bases). CDR1 and CDR2 from the germline V gene are LGHNT and FRNRAP. This CDR3 contains 15 residues. The germline V and J ends were trimmed by 4 bases and 8 bases, with 18 bases remaining between them. The CDR3 sequence: CASGSSGRMGHEQFF. The CDR3 coding sequence is TGTGCTAGTGGTTCGAGCGGGCGGATGGGACATGAGCAGTTCTTC. The full variable domain, with the rest looked up from reference TRBV12-5 and TRBJ2-1, is DARVTQTPRHKVTEMGQEVTMRCQPILGHNTVFWYRQTMMQGLELLAYFRNRAPLDDSGMPKDRFSAEMPDATLATLKIQPSEPRDSAVYFCASGSSGRMGHEQFFGPGTRLTVL.

J is TRBJ2-3 and V is TRBV2; D is perhaps TRBD1 (6 bases). The V and J ends lost 4 bases and 1 base respectively, with 18 bases between them. CDR1 SNHLY and CDR2 FYNNEI come from the germline V gene. The CDR3 is made up of 17 amino acids. DNA for the CDR3: TGTGCCAGCAGTGCCCTCCGGGACACCCCTGGCACAGATACGCAGTATTTT. Translation gives CASSALRDTPGTDTQYF.

CDR3: CASSYTTGTGDNHNQPQHF. The CDR3 bases are TGTGCCAGCAGTTACACCACCGGGACAGGCGATAACCACAATCAGCCCCAGCATTTT. The V gene is TRBV6-2 or TRBV6-3, the J gene TRBJ1-5; TRBD1 agrees at 8 bases. With 2 bases clipped from V and 3 bases from J, the junction kept 15 bases outside the gene matches. This CDR3 spans 19 amino acids. CDR1 MNHEY and CDR2 SVGEGT come from the germline V gene.

The gene calls are TRBV24-1 and TRBJ2-2, with D maybe TRBD1 (5 bases). CDR3 size: 16 residues. V lost 5 bases and J 5 bases, leaving 17 bases between the germline ends. CDR1 is KGHDR and CDR2 is SFDVKD in the germline V gene. CDR3 DNA sequence: TGTGCCACCAGTGTAAGGGGCCCTTTGGGTACCGGGGAGCTGTTTTTT. Its translation: CATSVRGPLGTGELFF.

This clone showed up just once. The rearrangement links TRBV4-1 to TRBJ2-1; D might be TRBD2 (7 bases). The V gene lost 2 bases and the J gene lost 7 bases, with 15 bases spanning the gap. The germline V gene encodes CDR1 MGHRA and CDR2 YSYEKL. The length of the CDR3 is 15 residues. CDR3 nucleotides: TGCGCCAGCAGCCAACAAGGGGGGGGAAAAAATGAGCAGTTCTTC. This sequence encodes CASSQQGGGKNEQFF.

V gene TRBV10-3 combines with J gene TRBJ2-2; TRBD2 is a possible D gene (6 bases). V was clipped by 11 bases and J by 3 bases, with 16 bases between them. The V gene's germline CDR1 is ENHRY and CDR2 SYGVKD. The CDR3 spans 14 residues. The CDR3 protein is CALGEAGDTGELFF. Here the CDR3 DNA reads TGTGCCCTCGGGGAGGCGGGCGACACCGGGGAGCTGTTTTTT.

The gene calls are TRBV2 and TRBJ1-5; D is perhaps TRBD1 (5 bases). The ends were cut back, 7 bases at V and 2 bases at J, with 6 bases in the middle. Germline V gene data show CDR1 as SNHLY and CDR2 as FYNNEI. This CDR3 spans 12 amino acids. The CDR3 DNA follows: TGTGCCAGCAAACAGGGCAATCAGCCCCAGCATTTT. Its translation is CASKQGNQPQHF.

The chain combines TRBV12-3 or TRBV12-4 with TRBJ2-1; D unclear. The germline V and J ends were trimmed by 1 base and 10 bases, with 2 bases remaining between them. This CDR3 comprises 10 residues. Here the CDR3 reads CASSLVEQFF. The CDR3 DNA sequence: TGTGCCAGCAGTTTAGTAGAGCAGTTCTTC.